This T cell receptor beta chain was identified during a study of T cell repertoires in cytomegalovirus infection. Looking at the study overall: Researchers turned to recently identified HLA-C-restricted CMV epitopes as well as well-studied HLA-B-restricted ones. A matching HLA type, together with CMV infection, was signaled by public TCR beta signatures.

MiXCR was run by TCRdb on the reads, yielding one entry per CDR3 protein. The sample includes about 570,000 distinct CDR3 sequences, approximately 40% of them seen just once. This clonotype was observed a handful of times. Its specificity is unknown. Findings of the study overall: CMV-specific TCR beta clonotypes restricted by HLA-C dominated the ex vivo response. Summed frequency of shared TCR beta families picked out CMV carriers who also had the relevant HLA.

This receptor was taken from a human donor in good health (CMV status not recorded). Some clones in this sample may be carry-over from other donors' samples. Sequences were derived from cultured PBMCs, sampled from culture after CMV antigen stimulation.

The DNA of the CDR3 is TGTGCCAGCAGCTCTTCGGGGTACCTGAACACTGAAGCTTTCTTT. This codes for CASSSSGYLNTEAFF. The J gene is TRBJ1-1, the V gene TRBV7-2, with D unclear. In germline, CDR1 is SGHTA, CDR2 FQGNSA. V dropped 4 bases and J dropped 0 bases, with 12 bases sitting between them. CDR3 length equals 15 residues.